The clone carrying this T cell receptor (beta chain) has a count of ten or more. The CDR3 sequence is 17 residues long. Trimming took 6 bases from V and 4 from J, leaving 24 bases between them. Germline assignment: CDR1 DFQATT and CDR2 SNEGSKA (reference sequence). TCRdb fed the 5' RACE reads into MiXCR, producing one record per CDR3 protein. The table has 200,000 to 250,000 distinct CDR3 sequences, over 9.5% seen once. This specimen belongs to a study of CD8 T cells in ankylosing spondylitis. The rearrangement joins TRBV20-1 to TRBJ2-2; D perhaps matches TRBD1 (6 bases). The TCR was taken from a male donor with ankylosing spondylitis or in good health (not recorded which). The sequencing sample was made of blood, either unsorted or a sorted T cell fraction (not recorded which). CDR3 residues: CSALKQGGGRGTGELFF. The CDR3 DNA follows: TGCAGTGCGTTAAAACAGGGTGGGGGCCGAGGCACCGGGGAGCTGTTTTTT.